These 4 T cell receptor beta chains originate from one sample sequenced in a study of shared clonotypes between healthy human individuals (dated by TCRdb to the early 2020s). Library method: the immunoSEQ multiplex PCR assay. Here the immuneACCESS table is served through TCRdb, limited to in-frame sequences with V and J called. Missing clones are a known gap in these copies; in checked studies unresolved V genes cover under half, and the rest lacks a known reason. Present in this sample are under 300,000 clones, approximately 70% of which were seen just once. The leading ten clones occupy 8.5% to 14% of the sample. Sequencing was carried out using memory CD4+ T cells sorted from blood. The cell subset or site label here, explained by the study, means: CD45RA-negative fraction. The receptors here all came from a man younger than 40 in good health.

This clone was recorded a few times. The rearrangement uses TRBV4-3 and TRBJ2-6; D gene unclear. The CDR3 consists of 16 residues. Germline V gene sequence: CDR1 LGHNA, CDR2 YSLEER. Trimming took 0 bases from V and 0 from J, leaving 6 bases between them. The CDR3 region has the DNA TGCGCCAGCAGCCAAGACAGTTTCTCTGGGGCCAACGTCCTGACTTTC. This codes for CASSQDSFSGANVLTF.

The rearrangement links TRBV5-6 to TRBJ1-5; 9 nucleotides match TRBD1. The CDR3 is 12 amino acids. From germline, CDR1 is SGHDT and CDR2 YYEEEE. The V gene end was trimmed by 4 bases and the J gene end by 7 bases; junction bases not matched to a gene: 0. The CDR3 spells CASSTGGQPQHF. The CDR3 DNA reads TGTGCCAGCAGCACAGGGGGCCAGCCCCAGCATTTT.

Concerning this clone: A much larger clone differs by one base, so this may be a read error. The CDR3 is CASSLQGNEQFF. The DNA for the CDR3 is TGTGCCAGCAGTTTACAGGGGAATGAGCAGTTCTTC. The rearrangement links TRBV6-5 to TRBJ2-1, with 7 bases lining up with TRBD1. J gave up 7 bases and V 4 bases, and 1 base lay outside the gene matches. The CDR3 sequence is 12 residues long. Germline loops: CDR1 MNHEY, CDR2 SVGAGI.

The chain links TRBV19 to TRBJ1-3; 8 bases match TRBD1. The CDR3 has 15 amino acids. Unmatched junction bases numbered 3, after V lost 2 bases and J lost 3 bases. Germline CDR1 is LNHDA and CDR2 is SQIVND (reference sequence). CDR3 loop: CASSIPGGFGNTIYF. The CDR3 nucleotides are TGTGCCAGTAGTATACCAGGGGGCTTTGGAAACACCATATATTTT.